Listed below are T cell receptor beta chains from one sample, sequenced in a study of CD8+ T cells in alopecia areata. TCRdb keeps only in-frame clones here, not all; method: immunoSEQ multiplex PCR. The data hold about 250,000 clones, with 45% to 70% observed a single time. The source was CD4+ T cells sorted from blood, collected at approximately week 51, from a patient treated with tofacitinib. These receptors were collected from a human donor with alopecia areata. Both conserved end residues are part of each CDR3. A D gene is named only where the DNA matches it firmly. Clone size is stated in some rows and not others, as once, few, many or a class when expanded.

d_call | clone_size | j_call | cdr3_length | v_call | cdr3_nt | cdr3_aa
NA | few | TRBJ2-7 | 15 | TRBV30 | TGTGCCTGGAGTCCACCGGGACGGCGGAAAGAGGAGCAGTACTTC | CAWSPPGRRKEEQYF
NA | NA | TRBJ2-6 | 14 | TRBV29-1 | TGCAGCGTTTACGACGGATCTGGGGCCAACGTCCTGACTTTC | CSVYDGSGANVLTF
TRBD1 | NA | TRBJ1-1 | 15 | TRBV5-4 | TGTGCCAGCAGCTTTCGCAGGGGGCTGAACACTGAAGCTTTCTTT | CASSFRRGLNTEAFF
TRBD1 | once | TRBJ1-2 | 11 | TRBV29-1 | TGCAGCGTTATCGGACAGGGTGGCTACACCTTC | CSVIGQGGYTF
NA | few | TRBJ2-1 | 15 | TRBV5-5 | TGTGCCAGCAGCTTGGATGACAGTGATTACAATGAGCAGTTCTTC | CASSLDDSDYNEQFF
NA | NA | TRBJ2-1 | 16 | TRBV6-4 | TGTGCCAGCAGCCGAAGAATAGGGGTACTATCATATGAGCAGTTCTTC | CASSRRIGVLSYEQFF
NA | NA | TRBJ1-2 | 15 | TRBV5-4 | TGTGCCAGCAGCGATTTCAGACAAGGCCACTATGGCTACACCTTC | CASSDFRQGHYGYTF
NA | NA | TRBJ2-4 | 13 | TRBV6-1 | TGTGCCAGCAACGGGGACTGGGGACACATTCAGTACTTC | CASNGDWGHIQYF
NA | NA | TRBJ2-1 | 18 | TRBV4-1 | TGCGCCAGCAGCCAAGATAAGGCCGGGACACAGCCCTACAATGAGCAGTTCTTC | CASSQDKAGTQPYNEQFF
TRBD2 | NA | TRBJ2-7 | 12 | TRBV29-1 | TGCAGCGCCGGGAGGACTCTCTACGAGCAGTACTTC | CSAGRTLYEQYF
NA | NA | TRBJ2-5 | 14 | TRBV11-2 | TGTGCCAGCAGCTTAGGTGTTTTCCGGGAGACCCAGTACTTC | CASSLGVFRETQYF
TRBD1 | NA | TRBJ1-1 | 16 | TRBV10-3 | TGTGCCATCAGTGACCCCCCTCGACAGGGGAACACTGAAGCTTTCTTT | CAISDPPRQGNTEAFF
NA | NA | TRBJ2-5 | 17 | TRBV7-2 | TGTGCCAGCAGCTTAGAAGTTTGGGGGGTGGCAGCAGAGACCCAGTACTTC | CASSLEVWGVAAETQYF
NA | NA | TRBJ2-5 | 15 | TRBV7-9 | TGTGCCAGCAGTCCAACCTGGGGTATCATGGAGACCCAGTACTTC | CASSPTWGIMETQYF
TRBD1 | NA | TRBJ1-2 | 16 | TRBV19 | TGTGCCAGTACCCGACCAGGGGGCTATGGAAACTATGGCTACACCTTC | CASTRPGGYGNYGYTF
NA | NA | TRBJ2-7 | 14 | TRBV5-1 | TGCGCCAGCAGCTTGGCCCCACGGGCCTACGAGCAGTACTTC | CASSLAPRAYEQYF
NA | NA | TRBJ1-2 | 13 | TRBV30 | TGTGCCTGGAGAGACGCAGGGTATTATGGCTACACCTTC | CAWRDAGYYGYTF
NA | NA | TRBJ2-1 | 12 | TRBV7-6 | TGTGCCAGCAGCTTAGTATTGGGTGAGCAGTTCTTC | CASSLVLGEQFF
NA | NA | TRBJ1-2 | 13 | TRBV7-2 | TGTGCCAGCAGCTTAGAGTGGAACTATGGCTACACCTTC | CASSLEWNYGYTF
TRBD2 | NA | TRBJ2-3 | 10 | TRBV29-1 | TGCAGCTCGGGGGGGGATACGCAGTATTTT | CSSGGDTQYF
TRBD1 | NA | TRBJ1-4 | 13 | TRBV11-2 | TGTGCCAGCAGAGGACAGGCGCCGGCAAGACTGTTTTTT | CASRGQAPARLFF
TRBD1 | once | TRBJ2-1 | 16 | TRBV5-4 | TGTGCCAGCAGCACCTTAGGACAGGGGGTCTACAATGAGCAGTTCTTC | CASSTLGQGVYNEQFF
NA | few | TRBJ2-5 | 13 | TRBV29-1 | TGCAGCGTTGAACCAGGGGCCCAAGAGACCCAGTACTTC | CSVEPGAQETQYF
NA | few | TRBJ2-7 | 14 | TRBV9 | TGTGCCAGCAGCGTCGCGGGATACTCCTACGAGCAGTACTTC | CASSVAGYSYEQYF
NA | NA | TRBJ1-1 | 13 | TRBV2 | TGTGCCATAACGCGGGGCCGGAACACTGAAGCTTTCTTT | CAITRGRNTEAFF
NA | few | TRBJ2-1 | 15 | TRBV5-6 | TGTGCCAGCAGCTTGCCGGGACCCTCCTACAATGAGCAGTTCTTC | CASSLPGPSYNEQFF
NA | few | TRBJ1-3 | 13 | TRBV30 | TGTGCCTGGAGTCGATTGGGAGGAAACACCATATATTTT | CAWSRLGGNTIYF
TRBD2 | once | TRBJ2-3 | 14 | TRBV10-3 | TGTGCCATCAGCCCCGCGGGGGGGGCAGATACGCAGTATTTT | CAISPAGGADTQYF
TRBD2 | NA | TRBJ2-7 | 15 | TRBV27 | TGTGCCAGCAGTTCCCCGGGGGGGAGAGGTAGGGAGCAGTACTTC | CASSSPGGRGREQYF